Described below is a single T cell receptor beta chain sequence and its context. This record comes from a study of shared clonotypes between healthy human individuals. Nashville, Tennessee was home to all donors, each a Caucasian adult. Assay: immunoSEQ multiplex PCR; the TCRdb copy retains only in-frame clones and omits some. The data hold approximately 480,000 clones, with around 79% observed a single time. From germline, CDR1 is SGHTA and CDR2 FQGTGA. Trimming at V came to 4 bases and at J to 7 bases, leaving 7 bases not matched to a gene. The length of the CDR3 is 14 residues. Material: PBMCs. This TCR came from a woman aged 40 to 55 in good health. Some clones in this sample may be carry-over from other donors' samples. The chain uses TRBV7-3 and TRBJ1-2; TRBD1 agrees at 9 bases. CDR3 nucleotides: TGTGCCAGCAGCTCCGGGACAGGGCTTCGTGGCTACACCTTC. Protein sequence: CASSSGTGLRGYTF.